These 21 T cell receptor beta chains share one sample of origin, sequenced in a study of Ad26.COV2.S vaccination and SARS-CoV-2 variants. Repertoires were generated with immunoSEQ multiplex PCR, while TCRdb's copy carries only in-frame clones and drops some. This repertoire shows about 440,000 clones, roughly 88% found once; its top ten account for approximately 4.5%. This sample's treatment: 19 received Ad26.COV2.S at low or high dose, single or two shots; 5 received placebo; per-sample allocation not given. Sampling occurred on day 63 after the first vaccine or placebo injection. The sequences come from peripheral blood, collected in a trial of Ad26.COV2.S vaccine versus placebo. The source is a person aged 18-60 years who received the Ad26.COV2.S COVID-19 vaccine or a placebo.

This chain joins TRBV24-1 and TRBJ1-5; the D is unclear. V was cut by 2 bases and J by 0 bases, with 1 base left in between. The germline V gene has CDR1 KGHDR and CDR2 SFDVKD. The CDR3 has 13 amino acids. The CDR3 loop is CATSDYSNQPQHF. The DNA of the CDR3 is TGTGCCACCAGTGATTATAGCAATCAGCCCCAGCATTTT.

The rearrangement joins TRBV2 to TRBJ2-1; D gene unclear. The ends were cut back, 7 bases at V and 12 bases at J, with 28 bases in the middle. The CDR3 extends over 16 amino acids. CDR1 and CDR2 from the germline V gene are SNHLY and FYNNEI. This CDR3 reads CASTGNEYELDTMQFF. CDR3 DNA sequence: TGTGCCAGCACAGGCAACGAGTATGAGTTGGATACAATGCAGTTCTTC.

This clone was seen only a few times. Here the CDR3 reads CASSSRPGPDYGYTF. The CDR3 bases are TGCGCCAGCAGCTCCCGACCTGGGCCTGACTATGGCTACACCTTC. The V gene is TRBV5-1, the J gene TRBJ1-2; D gene unclear. Trimming shortened V by 3 bases and J by 3 bases, and 15 bases separated the two germline ends. Germline-derived CDR1 and CDR2 are SGHRS and YFSETQ. This CDR3 contains 15 residues. Full variable domain (missing parts from reference TRBV5-1 and TRBJ1-2): KAGVTQTPRYLIKTRGQQVTLSCSPISGHRSVSWYQQTPGQGLQFLFEYFSETQRNKGNFPGRFSGRQFSNSRSEMNVSTLELGDSALYLCASSSRPGPDYGYTFGSGTRLTVV.

The chain links TRBV9 to TRBJ2-5; D possibly corresponds to TRBD2 (5 bases). The CDR3 is made up of 16 amino acids. Germline CDR1 SGDLS, CDR2 YYNGEE. The V gene lost 0 bases and the J gene lost 5 bases, with 17 bases spanning the gap. The CDR3 sequence: CASSVDSGGWYETQYF. As DNA, the CDR3 is TGTGCCAGCAGCGTAGACAGCGGTGGATGGTATGAGACCCAGTACTTC.

V usage is TRBV28 and J usage is TRBJ1-2, with TRBD1 as a possible D gene (5 bases). Germline values: CDR1 MDHEN, CDR2 SYDVKM. The V gene lost 8 bases and the J gene lost 0 bases, with 7 bases spanning the gap. This CDR3 contains 12 residues. This CDR3 is CASRGANYGYTF. The CDR3 DNA is TGTGCCAGCCGGGGGGCTAACTATGGCTACACCTTC.

This clone was recorded only once. The chain uses TRBV27 and TRBJ2-1; a weak D match, TRBD1 (5 bases). The ends were cut back, 3 bases at V and 6 bases at J, with 9 bases in the middle. Germline CDR1 MNHEY, CDR2 SMNVEV (reference sequence). This CDR3 has 13 amino acids. The CDR3, as DNA: TGTGCCAGCAGTTTGGGCAGGGTCAATGAGCAGTTCTTC. It encodes CASSLGRVNEQFF.

This clone was detected only once. The chain carries TRBV11-2 and TRBJ1-5; tentatively, D is TRBD1 (6 bases). The germline V gene encodes CDR1 SGHAT and CDR2 FQNNGV. This CDR3 comprises 15 residues. Deletions cut 5 bases from V and 2 bases from J, with 13 bases between. As DNA, the CDR3 is TGTGCCAGCAGCATAGGGGGTTTCGGCAATCAGCCCCAGCATTTT. Protein sequence: CASSIGGFGNQPQHF.

This sequence joins TRBV3-1 (or the pseudogene TRBV3-2) and TRBJ2-7, with TRBD1 as a possible D gene (5 bases). CDR3 length equals 14 residues. The V end lost 2 bases, the J end lost 2 bases, and 10 bases lay between the germline ends. The germline gives CDR1 LGHDT, CDR2 YNNKEL (reference sequence). The CDR3 nucleotides are TGTGCCAGCAGCCAACAGGGCCTTGCCTACGAGCAGTACTTC. Residues: CASSQQGLAYEQYF.

A note on this clone: The sample has other DNA sequences that encode this CDR3 too. The chain links TRBV28 to TRBJ1-5; D gene uncertain. Trimming pared 6 bases from V and 4 bases from J, leaving 7 bases between. The CDR3 consists of 12 residues. CDR1 MDHEN and CDR2 SYDVKM come from the germline V gene. This CDR3 is CASSPRNQPQHF. The CDR3 DNA is TGTGCCAGCAGCCCGCGAAATCAGCCCCAGCATTTT.

The chain combines TRBV19 with TRBJ2-7, with D hard to call. This CDR3 has 12 amino acids. V was clipped by 1 base and J by 6 bases, with 7 bases between them. CDR1 LNHDA and CDR2 SQIVND come from the germline V gene (reference sequence). The CDR3 DNA follows: TGTGCCAGTAGTATAGGGTCGAGCGAGCAGTACTTC. This codes for CASSIGSSEQYF. Variable domain in full (rest from reference TRBV19 and TRBJ2-7): DGGITQSPKYLFRKEGQNVTLSCEQNLNHDAMYWYRQDPGQGLRLIYYSQIVNDFQKGDIAEGYSVSREKKESFPLTVTSAQKNPTAFYLCASSIGSSEQYFGPGTRLTVT.

The chain joins TRBV5-4 to TRBJ2-7; 8 positions agree with TRBD1. Germline-derived CDR1 and CDR2 are SGHNT and YYREEE (reference sequence). Germline trimming cut 1 base from V and 2 bases from J; bases unmatched to any gene: 2. The CDR3 spans 14 residues. The CDR3 region has the DNA TGTGCCAGCAGCTTGCCGGACAGGGCCTACGAGCAGTACTTC. Translation gives CASSLPDRAYEQYF.

The rearrangement joins TRBV6-5 to TRBJ1-5; 7 positions agree with TRBD1. J was trimmed by 4 bases and V by 10 bases; bases with no gene match: 10. Per the germline V gene, CDR1 is MNHEY and CDR2 is SVGAGI. CDR3 length equals 14 residues. CDR3: CATQEGASNQPQHF. CDR3 nucleotide sequence: TGTGCCACCCAGGAGGGGGCAAGTAATCAGCCCCAGCATTTT.

This clone occurred many times. V gene TRBV25-1 combines with J gene TRBJ2-1, with 8 bases fitting TRBD2. Germline values: CDR1 MGHDK, CDR2 SYGVNS. Trimming took 4 bases from V and 5 from J; bases not matched to a gene: 7. The CDR3 runs 15 residues. The CDR3: CASSGQRERDNEQFF. The CDR3 DNA reads TGTGCCAGCAGTGGCCAGCGGGAGAGGGACAATGAGCAGTTCTTC.

The chain links TRBV11-1 to TRBJ2-5; D possibly uses TRBD1 or TRBD2 (6 bases each). The CDR3 is made up of 14 amino acids. Trimming removed 3 bases at V and 1 base at J, with 9 bases between. Germline CDR1 is SGHAT and CDR2 is FQDESV (reference sequence). CDR3 coding DNA: TGTGCCAGCAGCTTGTGGGGGGCCCAAGAGACCCAGTACTTC. This encodes CASSLWGAQETQYF.

The rearrangement links TRBV5-1 to TRBJ2-3; 13 bases match TRBD2. V gave up 1 base and J gave up 2 bases; unmatched junction bases: 10. Germline loops: CDR1 SGHRS, CDR2 YFSETQ. This CDR3 has 19 amino acids. The CDR3 is CASSLRQRTSGRDTDTQYF. For the CDR3, the DNA is TGCGCCAGCAGCTTGCGACAGAGGACTAGCGGGAGAGACACAGATACGCAGTATTTT.

This clone appeared once. The rearrangement uses TRBV19 and TRBJ1-5, with 11 bases lining up with TRBD1. Germline V CDR1 and CDR2: LNHDA, SQIVND (reference sequence). J lost 5 bases, V lost 5 bases, and 11 bases had no gene match. The CDR3 has 17 residues. This CDR3 is CASSLRTGGDGDQPQHF. In nucleotides, the CDR3 is TGTGCCAGTAGTCTTCGGACAGGGGGCGACGGGGATCAGCCCCAGCATTTT.

This chain links TRBV19 with TRBJ2-3, with 8 bases aligning to TRBD1. The ends lost 8 bases at V and 5 bases at J; junction bases unmatched: 12. Germline CDR1 and CDR2: LNHDA and SQIVND (reference sequence). There are 15 residues in the CDR3. This CDR3 reads CASARGRLDQDTQYF. CDR3 coding DNA: TGTGCCAGTGCCAGGGGGCGCTTGGATCAAGATACGCAGTATTTT.

This rearrangement joins TRBV24-1 to TRBJ2-7; TRBD2 agrees at 13 bases. Per the germline V gene, CDR1 is KGHDR and CDR2 is SFDVKD. The V gene end was trimmed by 4 bases and the J gene end by 5 bases; junction bases not matched to a gene: 4. CDR3 length: 15 amino acids. In DNA, the CDR3 is TGTGCCACCAGTGAGGGGACTAGCGGGATAGACGAGCAGTACTTC. Its translation: CATSEGTSGIDEQYF.

This clone was detected once. This chain links TRBV27 with TRBJ2-7; no clear D gene. This CDR3 is 14 amino acids long. Per the germline V gene, CDR1 is MNHEY and CDR2 is SMNVEV (reference sequence). V was clipped by 11 bases and J by 2 bases, with 19 bases between them. DNA for the CDR3: TGTGCCGTTAAAGGGCACCCCCCAACCTACGAGCAGTACTTC. This sequence encodes CAVKGHPPTYEQYF.

The chain is built from TRBV27 and TRBJ2-6, with a weak D call TRBD1 (5 bases). Germline assignment: CDR1 MNHEY and CDR2 SMNVEV (reference sequence). The CDR3 extends over 15 amino acids. Trimming took off 6 bases at V and 4 bases at J, with 13 bases between the two ends. CDR3 DNA sequence: TGTGCCAGCAGCGCCGGTGGGGCCGGGGCCAACGTCCTGACTTTC. Translating it yields CASSAGGAGANVLTF.

This clone occurred a few times. This sequence joins TRBV27 and TRBJ2-7, with 8 bases aligning to TRBD1. The V segment lost 5 bases and the J segment 2 bases; nucleotides outside the gene matches: 2. The CDR3 extends over 13 amino acids. Germline V lookup: CDR1 MNHEY, CDR2 SMNVEV (reference sequence). The CDR3 spells CASSPGQAYEQYF. The CDR3 DNA reads as TGTGCCAGCAGTCCGGGACAGGCCTACGAGCAGTACTTC.